This paragraph covers one T cell receptor (beta chain) sequence. The sample belongs to a study of a mutant IDH1 vaccine in newly diagnosed glioma. Study context: Previous care, which was radiotherapy, temozolomide, or both, most often involved both.

The CDR3 runs 12 residues. The V gene lost 1 base and the J gene lost 6 bases, with 4 bases spanning the gap. The V gene's germline CDR1 is SGDLS and CDR2 YYNGEE. The repertoire was sequenced with immunoSEQ multiplex PCR; TCRdb's copy has only in-frame clones and lacks some. The data show approximately 100,000 clones, with roughly 90% seen just once and roughly 0.61% held by the top ten. Noted time point: baseline, week 1 (first vaccination visit). This sample's treatment: pre-vaccination baseline after standard-of-care therapy. This chain joins TRBV9 and TRBJ2-2; unclear D gene. The receptor comes from a woman in her fifties or sixties with glioma. Sequencing used PBMCs, obtained from a glioma patient treated with radiotherapy, temozolomide or both. Here the CDR3 DNA reads TGTGCCAGCAGCGTATCCGCCGGGGAGCTGTTTTTT. Its protein is CASSVSAGELFF.